The rows below give T cell receptor beta chains drawn from one sample of a study of early T cells in non-severe SARS-CoV-2 infection. Each CDR3 protein gets one entry after TCRdb re-called the 5' RACE reads with MiXCR. This sample carries tens of thousands of distinct CDR3 sequences, approximately 14% of them seen once, and the ten largest clones take roughly 4.3%. Source: whole blood, taken at baseline. The receptors were gathered from an adult who was a healthcare worker with PCR-confirmed SARS-CoV-2 infection or an uninfected control (not recorded which). Each CDR3 is given with its conserved first and last residue. D genes are given only for firm matches. Part of the rows lack a size; the others show once, few, many or a class for expanded clones.

j_gene,abundance,len,v_gene,d_gene,CDR3nt,CDR3aa
TRBJ2-1,.,16,TRBV29-1,TRBD2,TGCAGCGTTGAAGATACTAGCGGGAGAGACGGGAATGAGCAGTTCTTC,CSVEDTSGRDGNEQFF
TRBJ2-1,many,16,TRBV7-8,TRBD1,TGTGCCAGCAGCTTGAGGCCAGGGGGCGCCTACAATGAGCAGTTCTTC,CASSLRPGGAYNEQFF
TRBJ1-5,many,13,TRBV7-2,.,TGTGCCAGCAGCTTAGTTGAGCAGGAGCCCCAGCATTTT,CASSLVEQEPQHF
TRBJ1-4,few,14,TRBV6-6,.,TGTGCCAGCAGTCCCGGACAGTCTAATGAAAAACTGTTTTTT,CASSPGQSNEKLFF
TRBJ2-1,many,13,TRBV7-3,TRBD2,TGTGCCAGCGGGGGGAGGGAATCGGTTGAGCAGTTCTTC,CASGGRESVEQFF
TRBJ1-5,.,14,TRBV16,.,TGTGCCAGCAGCCCGGGGGGCCACAATCAGCCCCAGCATTTT,CASSPGGHNQPQHF
TRBJ1-4,.,18,TRBV7-8,.,TGTGCCAGCAGCTTAGCGCGGGGGAGCGGGACAACTAATGAAAAACTGTTTTTT,CASSLARGSGTTNEKLFF
TRBJ2-2,many,14,TRBV28,.,TGTGCCAGCAGTTTACGTCCAGGGGCCGGGGAGCTGTTTTTT,CASSLRPGAGELFF
TRBJ2-7,few,13,TRBV7-9,TRBD1,TGTGCCAGCAGGCCGGGACAGTCTTACGAGCAGTACTTC,CASRPGQSYEQYF
TRBJ1-4,.,16,TRBV29-1,.,TGCAGCGTTGAAGATTTTGAATTGGACGGGAATGAAAAACTGTTTTTT,CSVEDFELDGNEKLFF
TRBJ2-1,few,16,TRBV30,TRBD2,TGTGCCTGGAGTCCTCCACGTAGCGGGAGTGGGCGTGAGCAGTTCTTC,CAWSPPRSGSGREQFF
TRBJ2-2,many,16,TRBV29-1,TRBD1,TGCAGCGTCCCGGGACAGGGGTTCGCGAACACCGGGGAGCTGTTTTTT,CSVPGQGFANTGELFF
TRBJ2-3,few,13,TRBV7-3,.,TGTGCCAGCAGCTTGAGCCTCGGGGATACGCAGTATTTT,CASSLSLGDTQYF
TRBJ2-1,.,13,TRBV7-7,.,TGTGCCAGCAGCTTAGACGGGTACAATGAGCAGTTCTTC,CASSLDGYNEQFF
TRBJ1-3,.,14,TRBV29-1,.,TGCAGCGTTGACGCCGGCCTTCCTGGAAACACCATATATTTT,CSVDAGLPGNTIYF
TRBJ1-4,few,14,TRBV7-9,TRBD1,TGTGCCAGCAGCTTAGGCCAGGGGGAAGAAAAACTGTTTTTT,CASSLGQGEEKLFF
TRBJ2-3,.,14,TRBV28,.,TGTGCCAGCAGTTCCGAGCGACACACAGATACGCAGTATTTT,CASSSERHTDTQYF
TRBJ2-1,many,11,TRBV19,.,TGTGCCAGTAGTAGATGGGATGAGCAGTTCTTC,CASSRWDEQFF
TRBJ2-1,many,13,TRBV18,.,TGTGCCAGCCGTTCTCTCAGGGTGAATGAGCAGTTCTTC,CASRSLRVNEQFF
TRBJ1-2,many,10,TRBV20-1,.,TGCAGTCAAGGCAGGGATATGGGGACCTTC,CSQGRDMGTF
TRBJ1-4,few,12,TRBV7-9,.,TGTGCCGGCCAGGGGCGTCATGAAAAACTGTTTTTT,CAGQGRHEKLFF
TRBJ1-2,.,12,TRBV29-1,TRBD1,TGCAGCGTTGTAGGAACAGGGGATGGCTACACCTTC,CSVVGTGDGYTF
TRBJ1-2,.,14,TRBV5-4,TRBD1,TGTGCCAGCAGCCCAGACAGGGCGGTCTATGGCTACACCTTC,CASSPDRAVYGYTF
TRBJ1-1,.,14,TRBV3-1,TRBD1,TGTGCCAGCTCCCCGACAGGGGAGATAACTGAAGCTTTCTTT,CASSPTGEITEAFF
TRBJ1-1,.,14,TRBV3-1,.,TGTGCCAGCAGCCAAGCGTCACGGGACACTGAAGCTTTCTTT,CASSQASRDTEAFF
TRBJ2-1,many,15,TRBV5-1,.,TGCGCCAGCAGGACCGACGGAAGCTCCTACAATGAGCAGTTCTTC,CASRTDGSSYNEQFF
TRBJ1-1,few,13,TRBV18,.,TGTGCCAGCTCCGGCATTTCTAACACTGAAGCTTTCTTT,CASSGISNTEAFF
TRBJ2-5,.,12,TRBV6-5,.,TGTGCCAGCAGTTACTCGCGGGAGACCCAGTACTTC,CASSYSRETQYF
TRBJ2-7,few,17,TRBV27,.,TGTGCCAGCAGTTTATATTCGGGCAGGGGGGGCCCCTACGAGCAGTACTTC,CASSLYSGRGGPYEQYF
TRBJ2-2,.,17,TRBV5-4,TRBD2,TGTGCCAGCAGCCGACTAGCGGGAGGCGGGGACACCGGGGAGCTGTTTTTT,CASSRLAGGGDTGELFF
TRBJ2-7,.,16,TRBV28,TRBD1,TGTGCCAGCAGTCCGGGACAGCTTTCCGAGCTTGGAAAGCAGTACTTC,CASSPGQLSELGKQYF
TRBJ2-1,.,13,TRBV5-4,.,TGTGCCAGAAGTATGAGGGAAGTCAATGAGCAGTTCTTC,CARSMREVNEQFF
TRBJ2-7,few,14,TRBV28,TRBD1,TGTGCCAGCAGTTTAAGCCCCCGACAGGGTGAGATGTACTTC,CASSLSPRQGEMYF
TRBJ2-3,.,14,TRBV5-1,.,TGCGCCAGCAGCTTGGAGGATAGCACAGATACGCAGTATTTT,CASSLEDSTDTQYF
TRBJ2-1,.,13,TRBV5-1,.,TGCGCCAGCAATCCCGGGGACCGCAATGAGCAGTTCTTC,CASNPGDRNEQFF
TRBJ2-4,few,12,TRBV20-1,.,TGCAGTGCTAGAGAGAGTGGAAACATTCAGTACTTC,CSARESGNIQYF
TRBJ2-1,.,15,TRBV6-2/TRBV6-3,TRBD1,TGTGCCAGCCGCCCCGGACAGGGAGCTGGCGGTGAGCAGTTCTTC,CASRPGQGAGGEQFF
TRBJ2-1,few,13,TRBV18,.,TGTGCCAGCTCACGGGACTCGGGCGATGAGCAGTTCTTC,CASSRDSGDEQFF
TRBJ2-7,.,17,TRBV11-2,TRBD2,TGTGCCAGCAACTCCTTCCACACGGTAGCGGGAGAGTACGAGCAGTACTTC,CASNSFHTVAGEYEQYF
TRBJ1-2,many,12,TRBV7-9,.,TGTGCCAGCAGCTTTGAAAACTATGGCTACACCTTC,CASSFENYGYTF
TRBJ1-1,.,12,TRBV7-9,.,TGTGCCAGCAGCCGGCTTAATACTGAAGCTTTCTTT,CASSRLNTEAFF
TRBJ1-1,few,18,TRBV5-1,TRBD1,TGCGCCAGCAGCTATCAGGGGGCTATTCCCCTGTCGAACACTGAAGCTTTCTTT,CASSYQGAIPLSNTEAFF
TRBJ2-6,.,17,TRBV6-5,.,TGTGCCAGCAGTTACGCGCGACACATCTCTGGGGCCAACGTCCTGACTTTC,CASSYARHISGANVLTF
TRBJ2-7,.,14,TRBV3-1,.,TGTGCCAGCAGCCCCGGCTCGGGGGGCCGCGAGCAGTACTTC,CASSPGSGGREQYF
TRBJ2-3,many,11,TRBV7-9,.,TGTGCCAGCGAAGAGACAGATACGCAGTATTTT,CASEETDTQYF
TRBJ1-5,few,13,TRBV12-3/TRBV12-4,.,TGTGCCAGCAGTTTCGGGGGAGAACAGCCCCAGCATTTT,CASSFGGEQPQHF
TRBJ2-3,many,14,TRBV7-2,.,TGTGCCAGCAGCTTACTCGCAGGCACAGATACGCAGTATTTT,CASSLLAGTDTQYF
TRBJ1-5,many,15,TRBV2,TRBD1,TGTGCCAGCAGTGGAGTAACAGGGGGCTATCAGCCCCAGCATTTT,CASSGVTGGYQPQHF
TRBJ2-1,.,16,TRBV14,TRBD2,TGTGCCAGCAGCCAATTGGGACTAGCGACTTACAATGAGCAGTTCTTC,CASSQLGLATYNEQFF
TRBJ2-7,few,13,TRBV6-2/TRBV6-3,.,TGTGCCAGCAGTCCCGGGGAGTCCTACGAGCAGTACTTC,CASSPGESYEQYF
TRBJ1-1,many,10,TRBV29-1,TRBD1,TGCAGTTCCAGGGGGACTGAAGCTTTCTTT,CSSRGTEAFF
TRBJ2-4,few,16,TRBV3-1,TRBD1,TGTGCCAGCAGCCAAGATCTCGGACAGGTCCAAAACATTCAGTACTTC,CASSQDLGQVQNIQYF